The 25 T cell receptor beta chains listed next were all sequenced from one sample in a study of cytomegalovirus exposure and HLA in healthy donors. With 60 Vbeta and 13 Jbeta primers, the PCR was carried out. TCRdb's table, derived via immunoSEQ multiplex PCR, lists solely in-frame clones and lacks some. Of 65,000 to 100,000 clones listed, roughly 75% are singletons. Sequencing was carried out using PBMCs. The source is a man aged 40-55 years in good health and CMV-seronegative.

Only one count was recorded for this clone. The chain carries TRBV30 and TRBJ2-5; 8 positions agree with TRBD2. J lost 5 bases, V lost 0 bases, and 8 bases had no gene match. This CDR3 comprises 15 residues. Looked up from germline, CDR1 is GTSNPN and CDR2 is SVGIG (reference sequence). CDR3 coding DNA: TGTGCCTGGAGTGTCCAAGCGGGAGTTGGGGAGACCCAGTACTTC. It yields the protein CAWSVQAGVGETQYF.

The chain recombines TRBV5-5 with TRBJ1-1; perhaps TRBD1 as D (5 bases). The CDR3 runs 11 residues. V was clipped by 4 bases and J by 8 bases, with 9 bases between them. CDR1 is SGHKS and CDR2 is YYEKEE in the germline V gene (reference sequence). CDR3 bases: TGTGCCAGCAGCCTAAGGACAGAAGCTTTCTTT. It codes for CASSLRTEAFF. The whole variable domain, filled in from reference TRBV5-5 and TRBJ1-1, reads DAGVTQSPTHLIKTRGQQVTLRCSPISGHKSVSWYQQVLGQGPQFIFQYYEKEERGRGNFPDRFSARQFPNYSSELNVNALLLGDSALYLCASSLRTEAFFGQGTRLTVV.

This clone was observed once. This chain links TRBV19 with TRBJ2-1; 10 nucleotides agree with TRBD2. V lost 5 bases and J lost 4; bases outside the gene matches: 5. Germline CDR1 LNHDA, CDR2 SQIVND (reference sequence). The CDR3 totals 15 residues. CDR3 residues: CASSPSGSAYNEQFF. The CDR3 coding sequence is TGTGCCAGTAGTCCTAGCGGGAGTGCTTACAATGAGCAGTTCTTC.

This clone was observed a single time. The chain employs TRBV5-1 and TRBJ2-3; 12 nucleotides line up with TRBD2. CDR3 length: 16 amino acids. Germline V gene sequence: CDR1 SGHRS, CDR2 YFSETQ. V shed 4 bases, J shed 6 bases, and the junction held 9 bases outside the gene matches. The CDR3 sequence is CASSTGLAGPGDTQYF. CDR3 nucleotide sequence: TGCGCCAGCAGCACGGGACTAGCGGGCCCCGGCGATACGCAGTATTTT. The entire variable domain, with the rest obtained from reference TRBV5-1 and TRBJ2-3, is as follows: KAGVTQTPRYLIKTRGQQVTLSCSPISGHRSVSWYQQTPGQGLQFLFEYFSETQRNKGNFPGRFSGRQFSNSRSEMNVSTLELGDSALYLCASSTGLAGPGDTQYFGPGTRLTVL.

This clone was found a few times. The gene calls are TRBV4-1 and TRBJ1-5; no definite D call. CDR1 is MGHRA and CDR2 is YSYEKL in the germline V gene. The CDR3 is 16 residues long. V was trimmed by 4 bases and J by 2 bases, leaving 15 bases between them. The CDR3 bases are TGCGCCAGCAGCCTAGGAGGTGCCACTGGCAATCAGCCCCAGCATTTT. Amino acid sequence: CASSLGGATGNQPQHF.

Turning to this clone: The junction departs from the called germline gene at one end, perhaps through a read error. This chain links TRBV7-7 with TRBJ2-1, with TRBD2 identical over 7 bases. CDR1 is SSHAT, CDR2 FNYEAQ, per germline (reference sequence). CDR3 length equals 15 residues. The CDR3 DNA follows: TGTGCTAGCAGCTTAGGGTGGGGGGGTCAAAATGAGCAGTTCTTC. This codes for CASSLGWGGQNEQFF.

The chain joins TRBV7-2 to TRBJ1-1; TRBD1 is a possible D gene (5 bases). This CDR3 spans 15 amino acids. CDR1 and CDR2 from the germline V gene are SGHTA and FQGNSA. Trimming took off 0 bases at V and 1 base at J, with 9 bases between the two ends. CDR3 loop: CASSLASRANTEAFF. CDR3 in DNA: TGTGCCAGCAGCTTAGCTAGCAGGGCGAACACTGAAGCTTTCTTT.

This clone was counted between two and nine times. The chain uses TRBV7-2 and TRBJ1-2; TRBD1 agrees at 9 bases. Germline CDR1 and CDR2: SGHTA and FQGNSA. The CDR3 extends over 14 amino acids. V lost 5 bases and J lost 5; bases outside the gene matches: 6. The CDR3 DNA reads as TGTGCCAGCAGCATTAAGACAGGGGGGTATGGCTACACCTTC. Its protein product is CASSIKTGGYGYTF.

The V and J genes are TRBV19 and TRBJ2-3, with 9 bases lining up with TRBD1. This CDR3 region has 14 residues. Germline V CDR1 and CDR2: LNHDA, SQIVND (reference sequence). Trimming removed 8 bases from V and 0 bases from J; junction bases left unmatched: 3. This CDR3 reads CASRDRASTDTQYF. For the CDR3, the DNA is TGTGCCAGTCGGGACAGGGCCAGCACAGATACGCAGTATTTT. Using reference TRBV19 and TRBJ2-3 for the parts outside the CDR3, the full variable domain is DGGITQSPKYLFRKEGQNVTLSCEQNLNHDAMYWYRQDPGQGLRLIYYSQIVNDFQKGDIAEGYSVSREKKESFPLTVTSAQKNPTAFYLCASRDRASTDTQYFGPGTRLTVL.

This chain links TRBV6-1 with TRBJ1-5, with 10 bases aligning to TRBD1. In germline, CDR1 is MNHNS, CDR2 SASEGT. The CDR3 consists of 15 residues. V lost 3 bases to trimming and J lost 4 bases; unmatched junction nucleotides: 3. The CDR3 DNA is TGTGCCAGCAGTGATGGGACAGGGGTAAATCAGCCCCAGCATTTT. This gives the protein CASSDGTGVNQPQHF.

This chain uses TRBV10-1 with TRBJ2-5; D may be TRBD1 (5 bases). V lost 0 bases, J lost 6 bases, and 14 bases lay in between. The germline V gene encodes CDR1 WNHNN and CDR2 SYGVQD (reference sequence). The CDR3 length is 15 residues. CDR3 nucleotides: TGCGCCAGCAGTGAGTCGATTGCCAGGGCGAAGACCCAGTACTTC. This translates into CASSESIARAKTQYF.

The V gene is TRBV10-2, the J gene TRBJ2-2; perhaps TRBD1 as D (6 bases). Germline CDR1 reads WSHSY; CDR2 reads SAAADI. The germline V and J ends were trimmed by 9 bases and 6 bases, with 17 bases remaining between them. CDR3 length equals 14 residues. The CDR3 spells CASLPIKGAGELFF. CDR3 bases: TGCGCCAGTCTCCCCATAAAGGGGGCCGGGGAGCTGTTTTTT.

V usage is TRBV21-1 and J usage is TRBJ1-3; TRBD1, the D gene given by the table, was not confirmed from the DNA. TRBV21-1 is a pseudogene. The CDR3 runs 14 residues. CDR3 sequence: CNLKGQSSGNTIYF. The CDR3 region has the DNA TGTAACTTAAAAGGACAGAGCTCTGGAAACACCATATATTTT.

The chain joins TRBV5-1 to TRBJ2-6, with D possibly TRBD1 on 6 matching bases. Trimming took off 5 bases at V and 0 bases at J, with 12 bases between the two ends. This CDR3 contains 16 residues. Germline V gene data show CDR1 as SGHRS and CDR2 as YFSETQ. The DNA for the CDR3 is TGCGCCAGCAGGTTCGACAGGCCCTCTGGGGCCAACGTCCTGACTTTC. It is translated as CASRFDRPSGANVLTF. The whole variable domain, filled in from reference TRBV5-1 and TRBJ2-6, reads KAGVTQTPRYLIKTRGQQVTLSCSPISGHRSVSWYQQTPGQGLQFLFEYFSETQRNKGNFPGRFSGRQFSNSRSEMNVSTLELGDSALYLCASRFDRPSGANVLTFGAGSRLTVL.

The chain carries TRBV30 and TRBJ2-7; 7 bases map to TRBD1. Germline V gives CDR1 GTSNPN, CDR2 SVGIG (reference sequence). There are 15 residues in the CDR3. The trim removed 3 bases at V and 2 bases at J, leaving 10 bases unmatched. The CDR3, as DNA: TGTGCCTGGAGCAAATGGACAGGTGCCACCTACGAGCAGTACTTC. Residues: CAWSKWTGATYEQYF.

This clone was seen only a few times. The junction departs from the called germline gene at one end, perhaps through a read error. The gene calls are TRBV7-9 and TRBJ1-1; D is ambiguous. This CDR3 is built from 15 residues. Germline CDR1 and CDR2: SEHNR and FQNEAQ (reference sequence). DNA for the CDR3: TGTTCCAGCAGCTTAGAGAGGCAGTTGAACACTGAAGCTTTCTTT. Translated, it gives CSSSLERQLNTEAFF.

Written as DNA, the CDR3 is TGTGCCAAGACGAACGTCGGGGGGTCCAACTACGAGCAGTACTTC. It specifies CAKTNVGGSNYEQYF. V usage is TRBV2 and J usage is TRBJ2-7, with TRBD2 matching 7 bases. CDR1 and CDR2 (germline): SNHLY, FYNNEI. The CDR3 sequence is 15 residues long. V lost 10 bases and J lost 3; bases outside the gene matches: 15.

The V and J genes are TRBV6-6 and TRBJ1-1; a possible D gene is TRBD1 (5 bases). The V end lost 4 bases, the J end lost 4 bases, and 10 bases lay between the germline ends. The CDR3 totals 13 residues. The germline gives CDR1 MNHNY, CDR2 SVGAGI (reference sequence). The CDR3 DNA sequence: TGTGCCAGCAGTTTCGGGGGGAGCACTGAAGCTTTCTTT. Its translation is CASSFGGSTEAFF.

A single count supports this clone. The chain carries TRBV27 and TRBJ1-4; 11 bases match TRBD1. V lost 7 bases, J lost 8 bases, and 6 bases stayed unmatched. CDR1 MNHEY and CDR2 SMNVEV come from the germline V gene (reference sequence). The CDR3 runs to 14 residues. CDR3 coding DNA: TGTGCCAGCAAAAAGGGACAGGGGGGCGAAAAACTGTTTTTT. As protein: CASKKGQGGEKLFF.

The chain combines TRBV19 with TRBJ1-1; no clear D. Germline V gene data show CDR1 as LNHDA and CDR2 as SQIVND (reference sequence). This CDR3 is 16 amino acids long. Trimming cost V 3 bases and J 1 base, with 15 bases left between them. The CDR3 region is CASSILFQVQNTEAFF. CDR3 DNA: TGTGCCAGTAGTATCCTTTTTCAGGTCCAGAACACTGAAGCTTTCTTT.

This chain connects TRBV13 to TRBJ2-1; the match to TRBD2 covers 11 bases. The CDR3 loop spans 17 amino acids. V lost 5 bases to trimming and J lost 4 bases; unmatched junction nucleotides: 10. Germline CDR1 reads PRHDT; CDR2 reads FYEKMQ (reference sequence). The CDR3 DNA sequence: TGTGCCAGCAGCAACCCACTAGCGGGAGAGACTTACAATGAGCAGTTCTTC. As protein: CASSNPLAGETYNEQFF.

The chain joins TRBV28 to TRBJ2-3; 11 bases fit TRBD2. This CDR3 contains 19 residues. Trimming at V came to 2 bases and at J to 0 bases, leaving 10 bases not matched to a gene. Germline loops: CDR1 MDHEN, CDR2 SYDVKM. CDR3 bases: TGTGCCAGCAGTTTAATGGGTAGCGGGGGGGCCCCTAGCACAGATACGCAGTATTTT. This codes for CASSLMGSGGAPSTDTQYF.

The J gene is TRBJ1-2, the V gene TRBV5-4, with 7 bases aligning to TRBD1. CDR1 and CDR2 (germline): SGHNT, YYREEE (reference sequence). This CDR3 comprises 15 residues. V trimming: 4 bases; J trimming: 4 bases; junction bases outside the gene matches: 10. The CDR3 DNA is TGTGCCAGCAGCGCGGAAGCAGGGGGGATCTATGGCTACACCTTC. This encodes CASSAEAGGIYGYTF.

The chain uses TRBV6-6 and TRBJ1-2; TRBD1 matches at 9 bases. Trimming took 7 bases from V and 11 from J; bases not matched to a gene: 11. CDR1 is MNHNY and CDR2 is SVGAGI in the germline V gene (reference sequence). This CDR3 region has 13 residues. The CDR3 DNA is TGTGCCAGCAAGATCCGGGACAGGGCCGGTTACACCTTC. It codes for CASKIRDRAGYTF.

The table lists this clone with a count of one. The gene calls are TRBV13 and TRBJ2-7; 8 bases fit TRBD1. V lost 3 bases and J lost 4; bases outside the gene matches: 5. The CDR3 is made up of 14 amino acids. The germline gives CDR1 PRHDT, CDR2 FYEKMQ (reference sequence). CDR3: CASSFGTGSYEQYF. As DNA, the CDR3 is TGTGCCAGCAGCTTCGGGACAGGTTCGTACGAGCAGTACTTC.